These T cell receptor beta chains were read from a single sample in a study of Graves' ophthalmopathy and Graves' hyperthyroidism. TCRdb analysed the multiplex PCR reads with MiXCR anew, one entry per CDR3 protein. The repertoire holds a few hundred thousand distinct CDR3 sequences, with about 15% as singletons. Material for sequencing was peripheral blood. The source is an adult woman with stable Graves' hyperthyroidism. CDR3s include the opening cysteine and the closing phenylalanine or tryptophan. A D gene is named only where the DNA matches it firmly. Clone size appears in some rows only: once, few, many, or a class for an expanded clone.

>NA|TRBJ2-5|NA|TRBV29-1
TGCAGCGTTGGGGAAAAACCACTCCAAGAGACCCAGTACTTC
CSVGEKPLQETQYF
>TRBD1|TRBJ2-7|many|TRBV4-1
TGCGCCAGCAGCCACGGACAGGGGAACTACGAGCAGTACTTC
CASSHGQGNYEQYF
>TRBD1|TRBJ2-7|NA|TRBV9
TGTGCCAGCAGCGTAGCGCAGGGGGCAACCGAGCAGTACTTC
CASSVAQGATEQYF
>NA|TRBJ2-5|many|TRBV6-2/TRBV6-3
TGTGCCAGCAGCAACGATGAACTACAGACCCAGTACTTC
CASSNDELQTQYF
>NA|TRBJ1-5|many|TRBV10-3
TGTGCCATCAGGGGCCAGGGCGGCAATCAGCCCCAGCATTTT
CAIRGQGGNQPQHF
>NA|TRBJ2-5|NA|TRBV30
TGTGCCTGGTCTCGGCAGGGCGTAGAGACCCAGTACTTC
CAWSRQGVETQYF
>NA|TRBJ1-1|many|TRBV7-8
TGTGCCAGCAGACCGGTAACAGGAGTGAACACTGAAGCTTTCTTT
CASRPVTGVNTEAFF
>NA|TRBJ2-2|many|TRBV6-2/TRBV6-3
TGTGCCAGCAGTTACTCGATCTATAACACCGGGGAGCTGTTTTTT
CASSYSIYNTGELFF
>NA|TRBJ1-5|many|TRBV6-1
TGTGCCAGCAGGTCCCTCGGGAAGGCAGGTCAGCCCCAGCATTTT
CASRSLGKAGQPQHF
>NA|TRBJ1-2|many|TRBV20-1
TGCAGTGCTAGTCCTGGGTTAAAGGGCTACACCTTC
CSASPGLKGYTF
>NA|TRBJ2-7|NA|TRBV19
TGTGCCAGTAGTATTAGCGACAGTAAGAGCTACGAGCAGTACTTC
CASSISDSKSYEQYF
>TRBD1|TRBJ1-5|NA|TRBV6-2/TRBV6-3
TGTGCCAGCAGTTTTGCCGGGACAGGGGCATATAGCAATCAGCCCCAGCATTTT
CASSFAGTGAYSNQPQHF
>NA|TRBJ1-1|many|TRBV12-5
TGTGCTAGTGGTCCCGCCGTCAGGAGATTGAACACTGAAGCTTTCTTT
CASGPAVRRLNTEAFF
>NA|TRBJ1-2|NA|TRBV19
TGTGCCAGTACCTTGGGGTACTATGGCTACACCTTC
CASTLGYYGYTF
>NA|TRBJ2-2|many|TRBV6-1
TGTGCCAGCAGTGAAGAGGGTGAAGGTGCCGGGGAGCTGTTTTTT
CASSEEGEGAGELFF
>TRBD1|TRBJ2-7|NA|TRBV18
TGTGCCAGCTCACCGGACAGGGGAGTAACTGACGAGCAGTACTTC
CASSPDRGVTDEQYF
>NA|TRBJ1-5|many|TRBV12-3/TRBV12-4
TGTGCCAGCAGTTATTGGGGCGGCAATCAGCCCCAGCATTTT
CASSYWGGNQPQHF
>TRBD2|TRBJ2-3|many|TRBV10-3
TGTGCCATCCGGACTAGCGGGAGCACAGATACGCAGTATTTT
CAIRTSGSTDTQYF
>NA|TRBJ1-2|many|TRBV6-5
TGTGCCAGCACCCCGATTTTGGTTTCCCGGAACTATGGCTACACCTTC
CASTPILVSRNYGYTF
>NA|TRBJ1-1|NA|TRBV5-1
TGCGCCAGCAGCTTTAGTCGCAGCCTCGTACCGAACACTGAAGCTTTCTTT
CASSFSRSLVPNTEAFF
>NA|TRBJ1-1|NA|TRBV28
TGTGCCAGCAGGTTCATCGGAGCTTTCTTT
CASRFIGAFF
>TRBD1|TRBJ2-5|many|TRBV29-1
TGCAGCGTCGCCGGGACAGTTCAAGAGACCCAGTACTTC
CSVAGTVQETQYF
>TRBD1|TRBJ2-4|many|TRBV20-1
TGCAGTGCTTGGACAGGGCTTAACATTCAGTACTTC
CSAWTGLNIQYF
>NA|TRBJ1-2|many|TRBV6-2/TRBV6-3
TGTGCCAGCACCATAGCGACCCTGACGCGGCTGAACTATGGCTACACCTTC
CASTIATLTRLNYGYTF
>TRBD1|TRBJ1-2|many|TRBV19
TGTGCCAGTAGTCCCAGGGGGAACAACTATGGCTACACCTTC
CASSPRGNNYGYTF
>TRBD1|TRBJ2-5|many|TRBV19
TGTGCCAGTAGTATGCCGGGACAGGGGGAAGAGACCCAGTACTTC
CASSMPGQGEETQYF
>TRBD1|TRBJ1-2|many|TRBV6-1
TGTGCCAGCAGTGAATCGGACAGGGTGGCCTATGGCTACACCTTC
CASSESDRVAYGYTF
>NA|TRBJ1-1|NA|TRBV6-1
TGTGCCAGCTATCGCCCGGATCTAGCTGGAAGGGACGCTTTCTTT
CASYRPDLAGRDAFF
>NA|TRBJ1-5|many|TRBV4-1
TGCGCCAGCAGCCACACCCGGGGCCGATCCATCGATCAACCCCAGCATTTT
CASSHTRGRSIDQPQHF
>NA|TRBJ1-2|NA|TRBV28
TGTGCCAGCAGTCTGCCAGGGGAGGTCACCTTC
CASSLPGEVTF
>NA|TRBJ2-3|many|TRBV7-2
TGTGCCAGCAGGGGGGGATGGCGGGACGGGGATACGCAGTATTTT
CASRGGWRDGDTQYF
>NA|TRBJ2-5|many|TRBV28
TGTGCCAGCAGTTTGCCGGGAATATCAGAGACCCAGTACTTC
CASSLPGISETQYF
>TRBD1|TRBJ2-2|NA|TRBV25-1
TGTGCCAGCAGTGAGGCGGACAGGGTTGGCGGGGAGCTGTTTTTT
CASSEADRVGGELFF
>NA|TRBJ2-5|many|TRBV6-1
TGTGCCAGCACCCCACACCAGACGGGACCCTCAAACTTC
CASTPHQTGPSNF
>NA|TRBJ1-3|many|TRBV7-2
TGTGCCAGCAGCTTAGCGTCAGCCTCTGGAAACACCATATATTTT
CASSLASASGNTIYF
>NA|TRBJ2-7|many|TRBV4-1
TGCGCCAGCAGCCAAGATGGGGACGAGACTTCCTACGAGCAGTACTTC
CASSQDGDETSYEQYF
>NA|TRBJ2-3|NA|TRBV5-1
TGCGCCAGCAGACCCGAACCGACCACAGATACGCAGTATTTT
CASRPEPTTDTQYF
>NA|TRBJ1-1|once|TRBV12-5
TGTGCTACGGCCGACGTAGCTTTCTTT
CATADVAFF
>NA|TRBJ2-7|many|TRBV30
TGTGCCTGGAGTGAATTGGCAGGGGGGACCCCGGGCGAGCAGTACTTC
CAWSELAGGTPGEQYF
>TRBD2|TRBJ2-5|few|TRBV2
TGTGCCAGCAGGGAAATTGCAGCGGGAGAGGCAACAAGGGAGACCCAGTACTTC
CASREIAAGEATRETQYF
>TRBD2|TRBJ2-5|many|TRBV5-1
TGCGCCAGCAGCTTTCAAGCGGGAGGACCCCAAGAGACCCAGTACTTC
CASSFQAGGPQETQYF
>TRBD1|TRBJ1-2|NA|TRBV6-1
TGTGCCAGCAGCGCGGGACAGGGGGTCGGTGGCTACACCTTC
CASSAGQGVGGYTF
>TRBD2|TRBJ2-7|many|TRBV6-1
TGTGCCAGCAGCACCACTAGCGGGCCCTACGAGCAGTACTTC
CASSTTSGPYEQYF
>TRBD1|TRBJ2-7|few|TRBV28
TGTGCCAGCAGTTCCTTCCCCGACAGGGGTCCAACTTACGAGCAGTACTTC
CASSSFPDRGPTYEQYF
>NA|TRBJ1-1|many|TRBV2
TGTGCCAGCAGTGAATGGGAGAACACTGAAGCTTTCTTT
CASSEWENTEAFF
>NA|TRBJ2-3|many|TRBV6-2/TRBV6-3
TGTGCCAGCAGTTACTACCGCGCAGCTACCAAAAAAGATACGCAGTATTTT
CASSYYRAATKKDTQYF
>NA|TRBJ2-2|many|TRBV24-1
TGTGCCACCAGTGATCAAGGGGTAGGGGATGGGCAGCTGTTTTTT
CATSDQGVGDGQLFF
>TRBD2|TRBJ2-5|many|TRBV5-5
TGTGCCAGCAGCTTGGGTATAGCTAGCGGACAAGAGACCCAGTACTTC
CASSLGIASGQETQYF
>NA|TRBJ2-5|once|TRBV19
TGTGCCAGTAGTACACGATTTCCCGCAGAGACCCAGTACTTC
CASSTRFPAETQYF
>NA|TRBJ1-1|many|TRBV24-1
TGTGCCACCATAGGTGAGGGCGGAACTGAAGCTTTCTTT
CATIGEGGTEAFF
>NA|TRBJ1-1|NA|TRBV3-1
TGTGCCAGCAGCCAAGAGGCGGGCACTGAAGCTTTCTTT
CASSQEAGTEAFF
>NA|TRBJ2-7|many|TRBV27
TGTGCCAGCAGAACGGGACAGGGCAAGACTAGCGGCTCCTACGAGCAGTACTTC
CASRTGQGKTSGSYEQYF
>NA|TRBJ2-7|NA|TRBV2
TGTGCCAGCACCCCAGAGAGTGGCGAGCAGTACTTC
CASTPESGEQYF
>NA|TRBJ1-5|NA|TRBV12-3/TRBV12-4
TGTGCCAGCAGTTTAGCTCGTGGTCAGCCCCAGCATTTT
CASSLARGQPQHF
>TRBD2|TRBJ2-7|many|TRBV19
TGTGCCAGTAGCCCCCTTCCCGGGAGGACCCCCTACGAGCAGTACTTC
CASSPLPGRTPYEQYF
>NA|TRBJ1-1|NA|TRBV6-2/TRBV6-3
TGTGCCAGCTGTCAGATCGACACTGAAGCTTTCTTT
CASCQIDTEAFF
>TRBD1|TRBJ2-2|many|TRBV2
TGTGCCAGCAGTGAAGGGGGACAGGGCACCGGGGAGCTGTTTTTT
CASSEGGQGTGELFF
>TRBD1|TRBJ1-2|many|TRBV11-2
TGTGCCAGCAGGCCGCCGGGACAGGGGGACTATGGCTACACCTTC
CASRPPGQGDYGYTF
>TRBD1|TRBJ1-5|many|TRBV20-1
TGCAGTGCTAGAACAGGGGATCAGCCCCAGCATTTT
CSARTGDQPQHF